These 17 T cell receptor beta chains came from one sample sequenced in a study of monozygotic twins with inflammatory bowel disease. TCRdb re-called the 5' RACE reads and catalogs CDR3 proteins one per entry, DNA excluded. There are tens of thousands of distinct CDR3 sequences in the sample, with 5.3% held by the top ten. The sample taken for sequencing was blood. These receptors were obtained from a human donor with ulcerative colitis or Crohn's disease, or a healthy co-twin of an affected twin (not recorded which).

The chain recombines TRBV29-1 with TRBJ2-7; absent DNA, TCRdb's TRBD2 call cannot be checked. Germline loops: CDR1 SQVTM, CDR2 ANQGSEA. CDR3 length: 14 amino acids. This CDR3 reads CSGILAGGSYEQYF.

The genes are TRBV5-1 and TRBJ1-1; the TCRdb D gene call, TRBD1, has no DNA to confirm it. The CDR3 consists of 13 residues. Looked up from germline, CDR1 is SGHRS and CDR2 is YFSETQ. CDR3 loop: CASSVGDTPEAFF.

CDR3 region: CASRRASSSYNEQFF. This rearrangement joins TRBV7-2 to TRBJ2-1; no DNA is available, so the TRBD1 call from TCRdb remains unchecked. CDR3 length: 15 residues. Germline lookup yields CDR1 SGHTA and CDR2 FQGNSA.

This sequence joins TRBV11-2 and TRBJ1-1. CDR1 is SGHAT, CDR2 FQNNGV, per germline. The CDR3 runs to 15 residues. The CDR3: CASSPALGPNTEAFF.

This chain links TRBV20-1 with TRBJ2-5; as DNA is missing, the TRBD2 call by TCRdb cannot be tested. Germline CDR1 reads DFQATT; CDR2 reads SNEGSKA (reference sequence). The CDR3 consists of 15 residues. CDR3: CSAGNGGGLQETQYF.

CDR3 protein: CASSYVAGYFF. This chain connects TRBV6-2 or TRBV6-3 to TRBJ1-1. CDR3 length: 11 amino acids. CDR1 and CDR2 from the germline V gene are MNHEY and SVGEGT.

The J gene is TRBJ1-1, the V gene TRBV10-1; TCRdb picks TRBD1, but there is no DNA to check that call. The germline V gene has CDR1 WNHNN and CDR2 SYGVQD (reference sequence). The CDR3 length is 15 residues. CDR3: CASSESLGDPNEAFF.

CDR3: CSARLAQGNTEAFF. The gene calls are TRBV20-1 and TRBJ1-1; TCRdb selects TRBD1, and the lack of DNA leaves this call unchecked. This CDR3 has 14 residues. CDR1 DFQATT and CDR2 SNEGSKA come from the germline V gene (reference sequence).

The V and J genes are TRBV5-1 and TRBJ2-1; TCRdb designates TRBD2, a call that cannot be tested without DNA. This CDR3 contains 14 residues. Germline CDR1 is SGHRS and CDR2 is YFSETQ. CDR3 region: CASSVGSGSVYEFF.

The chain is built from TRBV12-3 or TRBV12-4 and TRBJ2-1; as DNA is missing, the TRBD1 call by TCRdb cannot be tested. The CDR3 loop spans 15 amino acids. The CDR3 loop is CASGTDRGPYNEQFF.

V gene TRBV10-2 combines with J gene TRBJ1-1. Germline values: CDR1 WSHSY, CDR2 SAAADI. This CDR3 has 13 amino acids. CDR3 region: CASRRGQNTEAFF.

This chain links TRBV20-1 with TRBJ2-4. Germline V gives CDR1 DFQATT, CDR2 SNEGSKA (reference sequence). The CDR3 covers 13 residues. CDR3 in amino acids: CSAANLAKNMQYF.

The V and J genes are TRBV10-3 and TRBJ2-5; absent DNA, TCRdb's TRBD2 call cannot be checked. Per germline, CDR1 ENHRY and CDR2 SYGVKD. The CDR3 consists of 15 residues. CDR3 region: CAIKRAGGPFETQYF.

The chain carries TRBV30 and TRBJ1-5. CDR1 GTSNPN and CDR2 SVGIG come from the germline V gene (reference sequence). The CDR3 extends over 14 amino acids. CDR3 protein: CAWSVTASNQPQHF.

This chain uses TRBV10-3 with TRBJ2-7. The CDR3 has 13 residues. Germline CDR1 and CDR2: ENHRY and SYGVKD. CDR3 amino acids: CAISEYNMVGQYF.

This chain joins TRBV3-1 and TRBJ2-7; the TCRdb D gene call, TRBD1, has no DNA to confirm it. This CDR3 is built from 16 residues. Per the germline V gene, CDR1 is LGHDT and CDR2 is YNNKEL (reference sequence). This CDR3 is CASSQGLMDTPYEQYF.

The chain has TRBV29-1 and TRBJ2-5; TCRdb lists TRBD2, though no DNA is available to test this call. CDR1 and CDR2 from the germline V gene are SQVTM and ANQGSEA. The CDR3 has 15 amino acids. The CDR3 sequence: CSVGNSGSSQETQYF.